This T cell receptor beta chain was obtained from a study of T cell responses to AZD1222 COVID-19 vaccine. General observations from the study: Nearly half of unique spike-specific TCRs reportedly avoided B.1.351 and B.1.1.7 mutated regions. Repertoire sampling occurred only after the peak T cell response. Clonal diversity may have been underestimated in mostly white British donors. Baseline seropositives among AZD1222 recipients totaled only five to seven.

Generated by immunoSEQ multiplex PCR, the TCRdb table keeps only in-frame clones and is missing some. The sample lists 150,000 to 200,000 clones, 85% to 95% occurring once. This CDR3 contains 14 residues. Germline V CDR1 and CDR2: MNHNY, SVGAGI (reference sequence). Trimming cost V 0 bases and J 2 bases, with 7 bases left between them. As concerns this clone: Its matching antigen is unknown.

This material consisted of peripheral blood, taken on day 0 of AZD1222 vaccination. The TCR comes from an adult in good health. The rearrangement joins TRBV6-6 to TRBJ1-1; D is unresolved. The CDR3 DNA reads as TGTGCCAGCAGTTACTCAGGGATAAACACTGAAGCTTTCTTT. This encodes CASSYSGINTEAFF.